The clone carrying this T cell receptor beta chain showed up just a few times. Its antigen is not identified. These data come from a study of blood T cells in healthy people across ages. Germline loops: CDR1 SGHTA, CDR2 FQGNSA. V dropped 2 bases and J dropped 2; count of bases not matched to a gene: 15. The CDR3 totals 19 residues. A second PCR of roughly 7 to 11 cycles used a sample-barcoded 5' primer and a J-beta primer mix. TCRdb analysed the 5' RACE reads with MiXCR anew, one entry per CDR3 protein. The repertoire holds some 760,000 distinct CDR3 sequences, roughly 25% seen once, with 9% to 9.5% in the top ten. Broader study findings: Older age went with lower TCR beta diversity per million T cells, in a roughly linear way.

The sample was also linked to a second study, of T cells of mothers and their children. That study adds: Input to cDNA synthesis comprised all extracted RNA, at a ratio of about 1.4 ug per 15 ul. Detection of persistent microchimeric T cell clones did not occur.

The chain links TRBV7-2 to TRBJ2-5, with 9 bases that match TRBD2. The receptor was derived from a boy younger than 18 in good health. The material sequenced was blood. In nucleotides, the CDR3 is TGTGCCAGCAGCTTACGCTGGGGGCGGGGGGGCGGAATGCAAGAGACCCAGTACTTC. Translating it yields CASSLRWGRGGGMQETQYF.